The sequence of this T cell receptor beta chain was determined in a study of blood T cell repertoires in COVID-19. V was shortened by 4 bases and J by 0 bases, with 15 bases between the two germline ends. Germline V lookup: CDR1 SGHDT, CDR2 YYEEEE. This CDR3 is built from 16 residues. Produced via immunoSEQ multiplex PCR; TCRdb's table is partial and in-frame only. Altogether 350,000 to 400,000 clones are present, 70% to 90% being singletons, with the ten largest covering more than 0.85%. The rearrangement joins TRBV5-6 to TRBJ2-3, with D maybe TRBD1 (6 bases). The sequence was obtained from a woman under 40 with acute COVID-19. Sequencing input: PBMCs or T cells enriched from blood (not recorded which). CDR3 region: CASSPLQGLSTDTQYF. The DNA for the CDR3 is TGTGCCAGCAGCCCCCTTCAGGGGTTAAGCACAGATACGCAGTATTTT.